This T cell receptor (beta chain) came from a study of CD8+CD57+ T cells in acquired aplastic anemia. Turning to the study itself: Sorted cells (CD4+ and CD8+) yielded DNA amounts that averaged approximately 3.1 ug. Researchers reported that healthy donors averaged approximately 10 million reads for CD4+ cells.

This CDR3 contains 16 residues. Germline CDR1 and CDR2: SGHNT and YENEEA. Trimming left V 2 bases short and J 4 bases short, with 14 bases between. Study-level results: Some 31 CD8+ CDR3 sequences were shared between patients and controls. Between patients and controls, CD8+ Simpson's diversity did not vary significantly.

This clonotype was seen many times. The antigen is undetermined. Profiling that covered TCR beta VDJ and CDR3 relied on genomic DNA as its template. MiXCR was run by TCRdb on the reads, yielding one entry per CDR3 protein. The sample shows around 170,000 distinct CDR3 sequences, about 60% of them seen only once. Sequencing was done on a sample of sorted CD4+, CD8+, or CD8+CD57+ T cells (not recorded which) from PBMCs. This clonotype originated in a human donor in good health. The rearrangement uses TRBV11-3 and TRBJ2-2, with a tentative D call TRBD2 (6 bases). The CDR3 DNA sequence: TGTGCCAGCAGCTTAAAGGCTAGCGATCGCACCGGGGAGCTGTTTTTT. Translation gives CASSLKASDRTGELFF.